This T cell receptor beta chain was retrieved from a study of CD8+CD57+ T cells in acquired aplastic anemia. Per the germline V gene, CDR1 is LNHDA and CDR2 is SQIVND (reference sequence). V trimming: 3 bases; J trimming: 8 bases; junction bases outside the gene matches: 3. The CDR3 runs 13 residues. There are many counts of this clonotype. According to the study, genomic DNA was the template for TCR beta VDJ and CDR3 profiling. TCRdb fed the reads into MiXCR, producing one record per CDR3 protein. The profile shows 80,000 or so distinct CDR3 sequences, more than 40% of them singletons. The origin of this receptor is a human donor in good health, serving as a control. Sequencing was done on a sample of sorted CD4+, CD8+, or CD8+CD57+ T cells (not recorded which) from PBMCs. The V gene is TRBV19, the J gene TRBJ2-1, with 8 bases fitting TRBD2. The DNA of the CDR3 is TGTGCCAGTAGTATTTGGCGGGGGGATGAGCAGTTCTTC. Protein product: CASSIWRGDEQFF.